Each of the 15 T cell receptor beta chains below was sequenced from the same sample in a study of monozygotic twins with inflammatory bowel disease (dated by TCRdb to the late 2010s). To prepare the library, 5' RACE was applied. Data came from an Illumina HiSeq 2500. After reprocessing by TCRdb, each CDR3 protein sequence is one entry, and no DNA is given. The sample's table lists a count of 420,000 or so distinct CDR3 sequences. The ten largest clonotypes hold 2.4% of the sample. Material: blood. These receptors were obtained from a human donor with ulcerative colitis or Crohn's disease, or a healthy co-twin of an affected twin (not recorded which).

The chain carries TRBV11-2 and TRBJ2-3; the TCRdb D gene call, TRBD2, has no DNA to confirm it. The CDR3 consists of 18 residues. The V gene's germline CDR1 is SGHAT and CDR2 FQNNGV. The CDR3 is CASSLIGLAGASTDTQYF. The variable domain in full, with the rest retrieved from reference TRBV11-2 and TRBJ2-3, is EAGVAQSPRYKIIEKRQSVAFWCNPISGHATLYWYQQILGQGPKLLIQFQNNGVVDDSQLPKDRFSAERLKGVDSTLKIQPAKLEDSAVYLCASSLIGLAGASTDTQYFGPGTRLTVL.

The CDR3 is CASSIGALQVDEQFF. V and J are TRBV19 and TRBJ2-1; TCRdb lists TRBD1, though no DNA is available to test this call. This CDR3 comprises 15 residues. Germline lookup yields CDR1 LNHDA and CDR2 SQIVND (reference sequence).

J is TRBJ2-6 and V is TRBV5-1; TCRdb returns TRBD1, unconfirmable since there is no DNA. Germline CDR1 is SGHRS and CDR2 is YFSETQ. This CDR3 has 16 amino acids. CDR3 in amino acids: CASSSRGGSGANVLTF.

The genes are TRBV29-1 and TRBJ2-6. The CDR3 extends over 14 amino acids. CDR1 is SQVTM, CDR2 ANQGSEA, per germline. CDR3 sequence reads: CSVESDSGANVLTF.

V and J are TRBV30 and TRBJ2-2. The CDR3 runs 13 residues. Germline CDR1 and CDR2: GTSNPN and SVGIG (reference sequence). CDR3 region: CALIDPTPGELFF.

CDR3 protein: CASSLTVLNTEAFF. The gene calls are TRBV5-1 and TRBJ1-1. Germline V lookup: CDR1 SGHRS, CDR2 YFSETQ. The CDR3 has 14 residues. Looking up the rest from reference TRBV5-1 and TRBJ1-1 gives the full variable domain: KAGVTQTPRYLIKTRGQQVTLSCSPISGHRSVSWYQQTPGQGLQFLFEYFSETQRNKGNFPGRFSGRQFSNSRSEMNVSTLELGDSALYLCASSLTVLNTEAFFGQGTRLTVV.

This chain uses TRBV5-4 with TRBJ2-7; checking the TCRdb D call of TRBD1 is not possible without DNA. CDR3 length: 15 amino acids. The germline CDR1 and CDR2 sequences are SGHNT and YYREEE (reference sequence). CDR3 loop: CASSRGTGGFYEQYF.

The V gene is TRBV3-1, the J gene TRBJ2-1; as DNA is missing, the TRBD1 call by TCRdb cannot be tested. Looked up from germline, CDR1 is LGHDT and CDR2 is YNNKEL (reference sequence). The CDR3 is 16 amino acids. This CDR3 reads CASSPASGGIYNEQFF.

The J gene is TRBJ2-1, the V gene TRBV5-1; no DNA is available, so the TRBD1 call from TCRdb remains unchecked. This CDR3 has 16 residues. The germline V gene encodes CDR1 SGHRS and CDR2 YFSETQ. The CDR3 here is CASSSLRDTGWDEQFF.

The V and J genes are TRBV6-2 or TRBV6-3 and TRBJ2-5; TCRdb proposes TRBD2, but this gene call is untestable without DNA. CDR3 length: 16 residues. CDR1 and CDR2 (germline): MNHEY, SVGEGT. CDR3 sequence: CASSPGLAGIQETQYF.

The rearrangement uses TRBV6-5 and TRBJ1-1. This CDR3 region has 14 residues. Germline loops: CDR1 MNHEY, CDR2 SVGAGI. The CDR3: CASSWREGWTEAFF.

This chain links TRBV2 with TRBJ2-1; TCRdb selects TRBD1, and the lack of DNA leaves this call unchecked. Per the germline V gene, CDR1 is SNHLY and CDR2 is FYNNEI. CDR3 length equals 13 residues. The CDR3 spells CASSGTGYNEQFF.

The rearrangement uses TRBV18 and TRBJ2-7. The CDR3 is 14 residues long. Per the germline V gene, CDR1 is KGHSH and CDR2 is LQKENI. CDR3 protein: CASSPLDRSYEQYF.

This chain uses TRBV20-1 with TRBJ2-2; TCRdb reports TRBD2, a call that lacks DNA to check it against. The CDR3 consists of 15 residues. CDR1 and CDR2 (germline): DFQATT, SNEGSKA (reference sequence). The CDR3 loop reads CSARNGRRATGELFF.

The chain's CDR3 is CASSPRQGATEAFF. V gene TRBV12-3 or TRBV12-4 combines with J gene TRBJ1-1; TCRdb gives TRBD1 as the D gene, but with no DNA this cannot be confirmed. The CDR3 has 14 amino acids.